The text below deals with one T cell receptor beta chain. Its antigen remains unidentified. Sequence at one end of the junction differs from germline and may be a read error. This CDR3 is 15 amino acids long. Germline V CDR1 and CDR2: ENHRY, SYGVKD. Scientists made TCR beta libraries using quantitative 5'-RACE with molecular barcodes. Each CDR3 protein is one row after TCRdb ran MiXCR on the 5' RACE reads. The sample includes 150,000 to 200,000 distinct CDR3 sequences, under 35% seen only once; the top ten take 6%. These data belong to a study of CD8 T cells in ankylosing spondylitis. General study points: Earlier studies detected some motif variants in reactive arthritis synovial fluid and blood.

The source of this sequence is a male donor with ankylosing spondylitis. The sequenced material came from synovial fluid, either unsorted or a sorted T cell fraction (not recorded which). V and J are TRBV10-3 and TRBJ2-1, with 9 bases lining up with TRBD2. The CDR3 region has the DNA TGTGCCGTCAGCAATAGCGGGAGCAGCTACAATGAGCAGTTCTTC. Translation: CAVSNSGSSYNEQFF.